This is a list of T cell receptor beta chains from one sample in a study of T cell changes during pregnancy in multiple sclerosis. Some clones are missing from TCRdb's copy, which holds only in-frame ones; the method was immunoSEQ multiplex PCR. The data show 50,000 to 65,000 clones, more than 85% seen once. Material: peripheral blood, obtained in the first trimester of pregnancy. The receptors here all came from a female donor with multiple sclerosis, enrolled in a pregnancy study. CDR3s leave out the opening cysteine and the closing phenylalanine or tryptophan. The order of the fields is V gene, J gene, CDR3 protein.

TRBV6-1	TRBJ1-2	ASSEGGAGYGYT
TRBV19	TRBJ1-1	ASSTPWNTEAF
TRBV7-3	TRBJ1-1	ASSPSAGTEAF
TRBV27	TRBJ2-3	ASRLNLAGFTDTQY
TRBV9	TRBJ2-3	ASSVERDTQY
TRBV13	TRBJ1-6	ASSSDRNNSPLH
TRBV11-2	TRBJ2-5	ASNDRHQETQY
TRBV9	TRBJ2-5	ASSVGQGGYQETQY
TRBV6-6	TRBJ2-1	ASSYSGNEQF
TRBV19	TRBJ1-2	ASSIDRNYGYT
TRBV6-1	TRBJ1-3	ASSELGNTIY
TRBV6-1	TRBJ1-4	ASSGGTGFEKLF
TRBV19	TRBJ1-4	ASSTGTGGLFGNEKLF
TRBV29-1	TRBJ2-3	SVAGTREDAQY
TRBV9	TRBJ1-1	ASTTQPGGTEAF
TRBV14	TRBJ2-5	ASSQWGQIETQY
TRBV7-2	TRBJ2-7	ASSRPGVRYGYEQY
TRBV9	TRBJ2-7	ASSVAQGRYEQY
TRBV11-1	TRBJ2-6	ASSRWGQGSSGANVLT
TRBV6-5	TRBJ1-6	ASSYDRGTSPLH
TRBV7-3	TRBJ2-2	ASSLTHNRLNTGELF
TRBV2	TRBJ1-1	ASTVNTEAF
TRBV5-1	TRBJ1-3	ASGDSNSGNTIY
TRBV7-3	TRBJ2-2	ASSLRLAGGPNTGELF
TRBV9	TRBJ2-3	ASSVLSSDTQY
TRBV7-2	TRBJ1-1	ASSLTGGMNTEAF
TRBV29-1	TRBJ2-1	SVAAGTGYNEQF
TRBV27	TRBJ1-1	ASSSGGSTEAF
TRBV4-2	TRBJ2-1	ASSQVPGQGHNEQF
TRBV7-9	TRBJ1-1	ASSFHIGGAWTEAF
TRBV5-1	TRBJ1-6	ASHRDPYSPLH
TRBV19	TRBJ2-2	ASSIGGTANTGELF
TRBV6-5	TRBJ2-6	ASSYEGGPGANVLT
TRBV7-2	TRBJ2-3	ASSVSGGLSTDTQY
TRBV5-5	TRBJ2-1	ASSLGVLRRGEQF
TRBV18	TRBJ2-3	ASSPGGTGDTQY
TRBV5-8	TRBJ1-2	ASSHSTGDSYGYT
TRBV9	TRBJ2-7	ASSPPGTSDSEQY
TRBV4-3	TRBJ2-7	ASSAGLASYEQY
TRBV19	TRBJ1-1	ASSALLDGGTEAF
TRBV4-3	TRBJ2-3	ASSQTTSTDTQY
TRBV19	TRBJ1-5	ASRRQGVNNQPQH
TRBV5-4	TRBJ2-3	ASSREAASTDTQY